A selection of T cell receptor beta chains follows, all from one sample in a study of OX40 agonist ivuxolimab in advanced cancers. Data came from immunoSEQ multiplex PCR; TCRdb stores just in-frame clones and leaves some out. Among tens of thousands of clones listed, roughly nine tenths were seen once. The starting material was CD4+ or CD8+ T cells sorted from blood, obtained in a trial of the OX40 agonist ivuxolimab. These receptors were taken from an adult with an advanced solid tumor such as melanoma, head and neck, liver or kidney cancer. Both conserved end residues are part of each CDR3. The order of the fields is V gene, D gene, J gene, clone size, CDR3 protein. A D gene is named only where the DNA matches it firmly. A clone size is listed for some rows: how often the clone was seen (once, few, many), or a class if it is expanded.

>TRBV7-3|.|TRBJ1-1|.
CASRRGGGTNTEAFF
>TRBV11-2|.|TRBJ2-1|.
CASSLAFQANEQFF
>TRBV6-5|.|TRBJ1-1|.
CASSYGGMNTEAFF
>TRBV4-1|TRBD1|TRBJ2-7|.
CASSLREGAEQYF
>TRBV19|.|TRBJ2-1|.
CASSTVSSYNEQFF
>TRBV5-1|TRBD1|TRBJ1-1|.
CASRTDRVTEAFF
>TRBV14|.|TRBJ1-4|.
CASSQDSFFGTNEKLFF
>TRBV4-1|.|TRBJ1-1|.
CASSPGTQNTEAFF
>TRBV10-1|TRBD1|TRBJ2-7|.
CASSDEAGGFYEQYF
>TRBV13|TRBD1|TRBJ2-7|.
CASSLQGQSYEQYF
>TRBV5-4|.|TRBJ2-7|.
CASSLWGYEQYF
>TRBV18|.|TRBJ1-1|once
CASSPREIILNTEAFF
>TRBV5-4|.|TRBJ2-2|.
CASRDETGELFF
>TRBV6-5|.|TRBJ2-1|.
CASSSSGSIYNEQFF
>TRBV29-1|TRBD1|TRBJ1-1|.
CSVEQGGLNTEAFF
>TRBV11-1|TRBD1|TRBJ2-7|.
CASSSRTGYSYEQYF
>TRBV6-5|.|TRBJ2-3|.
CASSYGGLDTQYF
>TRBV7-9|.|TRBJ1-5|.
CASSSGALPQHF
>TRBV9|TRBD2|TRBJ2-3|once
CASSGGPSGGPTDTQYF
>TRBV6-5|.|TRBJ1-5|.
CASSYIAGSNQPQHF
>TRBV27|.|TRBJ2-2|.
CASSFLGTSSTGELFF
>TRBV7-9|.|TRBJ2-6|.
CASSDYAIVLTF
>TRBV28|.|TRBJ2-3|.
CASSLLSLGDTQYF
>TRBV28|TRBD2|TRBJ2-2|.
CASSVTSGGPGELFF
>TRBV9|.|TRBJ2-1|.
CASSVGVGLDEQFF
>TRBV6-5|TRBD1|TRBJ2-7|.
CASSPDRGIYEQYF
>TRBV27|.|TRBJ2-3|.
CASGLQGGTQYF
>TRBV5-1|.|TRBJ2-7|.
CASSLEGSSYEQYF
>TRBV27|.|TRBJ2-7|few
CASSFGRGQGRHEQYF
>TRBV27|.|TRBJ2-1|.
CASSLERGASNEQFF
>TRBV6-4|.|TRBJ2-3|.
CASSDSGGMSTDTQYF
>TRBV4-1|TRBD2|TRBJ2-5|.
CASRRASGGRETQYF
>TRBV2|.|TRBJ2-2|.
CASKATAGTGELFF
>TRBV5-8|.|TRBJ2-7|.
CASSYYEQYF
>TRBV11-1|.|TRBJ1-1|.
CASSLAADTEAFF
>TRBV27|.|TRBJ2-3|.
CASSLSGGKGTDTQYF
>TRBV19|.|TRBJ2-7|.
CASSMGDSYEQYF
>TRBV27|.|TRBJ2-7|.
CASSPPGGRVSYEQYF
>TRBV6-1|.|TRBJ2-1|.
CASSEDSGALGTYNEQFF
>TRBV4-1|.|TRBJ1-5|once
CASSQADNQPQHF